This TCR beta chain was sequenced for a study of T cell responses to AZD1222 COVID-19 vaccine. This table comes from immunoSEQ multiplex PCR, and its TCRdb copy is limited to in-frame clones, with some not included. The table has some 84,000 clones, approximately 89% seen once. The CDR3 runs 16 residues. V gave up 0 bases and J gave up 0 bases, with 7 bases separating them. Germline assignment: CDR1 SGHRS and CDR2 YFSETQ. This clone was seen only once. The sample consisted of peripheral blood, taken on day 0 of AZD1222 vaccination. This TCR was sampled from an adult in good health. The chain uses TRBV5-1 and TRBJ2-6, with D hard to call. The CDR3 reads CASSLEVGSGANVLTF. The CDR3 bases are TGCGCCAGCAGCTTGGAAGTGGGCTCTGGGGCCAACGTCCTGACTTTC.